This T cell receptor beta chain stems from a study of spatial heterogeneity in lung cancer (dated by TCRdb to about 2019). Context from the whole study: Beta-chain transcripts were consistently detected in greater numbers than alpha-chain transcripts, which likely reflected higher beta-chain transcript abundance. In the raw uncorrected reads, each unique combination of TCR and UMI appeared on average more than ten times. In non-small cell lung cancer, the study quantitatively compared TCR alpha and beta repertoires across several tumor regions, matched nontumor lung, and blood. Nonsynonymous mutation counts, determined by whole-exome sequencing of tumor tissue, were related to TCR repertoire features. Both alpha and beta chains were TCR-sequenced in around 230 tumor regions, around 64 matched nontumor lung samples and some 56 PBMC samples obtained at surgery.

Results the study describes overall, beyond this receptor: Ubiquitous expanded tumor TCRs were found in blood more often at tumor resection than at routine follow-up. Confirming at a functional level the hypothesis that regional TCRs recognize regional mutations was considered to require additional single-cell paired TCR alpha and beta sequencing.

The CDR3 contains 15 residues, cysteine and phenylalanine counted. Solely the CDR3 DNA is kept, with 45 bases framed from the first base. From V the trimming removes 4 bases and from J it removes 9 bases, while the gene matches leave 6 bases of the junction unaccounted for. CDR1 and CDR2, looked up from the germline V gene, are ENHRY and SYGVKD. Per the publication, the time point label means: sample taken at primary tumor resection. The donors were fewer than 90 patients from the lung TRACERx cohort who had early-stage, untreated non-small cell lung cancer. For TCR sequencing, whole RNA was extracted from tumor and nontumor lung tissue, or from cryopreserved PBMC samples, and no cell sorting was done. A patient was chosen for TCR sequencing only when enough RNA was available from at least two tumor regions. The library was made by 5' RACE. Instrument on record: NextSeq 500. In the TCR library protocol, a unique molecular identifier was attached to each TCR cDNA molecule so that PCR and sequencing errors could be corrected. In the source study's methods: TCR identification, UMI-based error correction and CDR3 extraction were all carried out with Decombinator tools. Expanded TCRs were defined as those above a frequency of 2 per 1,000, corresponding to the top 1% of the tumor frequency distribution. Each repertoire was subsampled 100 times to 5,000 TCRs, after which Renyi diversity was computed with the R vegan package. To build CDR3 similarity networks, amino acid triplet string-kernel similarity was used, and CDR3s were connected when their pairwise similarity was above 0.82. The public sequencing data were trimmed at Q25 with fastp and processed into clonotypes with MiXCR by TCRdb, which kept only in-frame beta chains. Duplicate CDR3 protein sequences are folded into a single record with the most common DNA and genes. The authors' filters were not applied to this entry. For this sample the table gives tens of thousands of distinct CDR3 sequences, of which about an eighth were detected only once. Of the sample, more than 40% is held by the ten largest clones.

This clonotype has ten or more counts. No cognate antigen has been identified for it. No base qualities exist here, and no much larger clone lies one base off it. The clonotype comes from a male donor with early-stage non-small cell lung cancer. In this chain, TRBV10-3 is recombined with TRBJ2-1; the junction holds 13 bases that match TRBD2. Specimen: PBMCs, collected at surgery. The nucleotide sequence is TGTGCCATCAGTGCTACTAGCGGGGGGGCAGGTGAGCAGTTCTTC. It specifies CAISATSGGAGEQFF.